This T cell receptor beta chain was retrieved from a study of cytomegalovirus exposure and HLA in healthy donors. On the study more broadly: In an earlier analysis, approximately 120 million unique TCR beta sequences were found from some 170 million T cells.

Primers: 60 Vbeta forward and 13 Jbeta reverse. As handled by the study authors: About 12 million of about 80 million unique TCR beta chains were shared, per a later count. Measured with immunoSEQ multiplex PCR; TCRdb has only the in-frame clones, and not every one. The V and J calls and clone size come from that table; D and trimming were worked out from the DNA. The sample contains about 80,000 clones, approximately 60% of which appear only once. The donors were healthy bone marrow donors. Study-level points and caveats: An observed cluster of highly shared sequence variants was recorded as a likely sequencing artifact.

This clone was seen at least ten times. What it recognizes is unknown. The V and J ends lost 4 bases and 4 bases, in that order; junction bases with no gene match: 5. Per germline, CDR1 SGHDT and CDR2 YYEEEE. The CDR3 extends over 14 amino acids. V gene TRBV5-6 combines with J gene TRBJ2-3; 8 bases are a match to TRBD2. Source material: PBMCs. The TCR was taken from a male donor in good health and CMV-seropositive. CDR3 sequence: CASSLLAGSDTQYF. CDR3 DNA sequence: TGTGCCAGCAGCCTCTTAGCGGGGTCAGATACGCAGTATTTT.